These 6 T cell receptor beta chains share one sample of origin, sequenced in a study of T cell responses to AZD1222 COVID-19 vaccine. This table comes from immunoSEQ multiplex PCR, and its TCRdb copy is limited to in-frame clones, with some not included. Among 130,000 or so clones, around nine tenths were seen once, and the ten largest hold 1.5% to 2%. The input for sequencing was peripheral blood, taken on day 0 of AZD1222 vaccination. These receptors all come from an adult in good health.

CDR3 region: CASSLTGGRNTGELFF. In DNA form, the CDR3 reads TGTGCCAGCAGCTTAACGGGGGGGCGAAACACCGGGGAGCTGTTTTTT. V gene TRBV7-3 combines with J gene TRBJ2-2, with a tentative D call TRBD2 (7 bases). Germline CDR1 and CDR2: SGHTA and FQGTGA. V was shortened by 0 bases and J by 2 bases, with 10 bases between the two germline ends. CDR3 length: 16 amino acids.

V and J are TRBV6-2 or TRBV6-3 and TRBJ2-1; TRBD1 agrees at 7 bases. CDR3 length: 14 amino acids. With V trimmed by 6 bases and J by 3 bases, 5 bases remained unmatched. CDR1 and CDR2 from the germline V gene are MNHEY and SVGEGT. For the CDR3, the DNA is TGTGCCAGCAGCGAAGGGACAGACTACAATGAGCAGTTCTTC. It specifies CASSEGTDYNEQFF.

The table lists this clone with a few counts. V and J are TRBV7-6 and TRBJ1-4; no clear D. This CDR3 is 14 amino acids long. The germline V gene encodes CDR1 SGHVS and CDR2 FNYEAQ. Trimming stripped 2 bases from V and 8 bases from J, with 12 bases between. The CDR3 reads CASSLIGSREKLFF. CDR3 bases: TGTGCCAGCAGCTTAATAGGCTCTAGGGAAAAACTGTTTTTT.

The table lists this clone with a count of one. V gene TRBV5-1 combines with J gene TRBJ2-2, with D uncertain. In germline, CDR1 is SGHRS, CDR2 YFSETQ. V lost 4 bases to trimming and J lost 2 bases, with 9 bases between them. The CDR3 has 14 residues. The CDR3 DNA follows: TGCGCCAGCAGCCGGATGGGTAACACCGGGGAGCTGTTTTTT. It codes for CASSRMGNTGELFF.

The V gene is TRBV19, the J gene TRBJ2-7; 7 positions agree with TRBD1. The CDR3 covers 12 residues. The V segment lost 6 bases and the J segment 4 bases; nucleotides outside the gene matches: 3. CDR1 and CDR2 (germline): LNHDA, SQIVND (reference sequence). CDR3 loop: CASRGQSYEQYF. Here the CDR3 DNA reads TGTGCCAGTAGGGGACAGAGTTACGAGCAGTACTTC.

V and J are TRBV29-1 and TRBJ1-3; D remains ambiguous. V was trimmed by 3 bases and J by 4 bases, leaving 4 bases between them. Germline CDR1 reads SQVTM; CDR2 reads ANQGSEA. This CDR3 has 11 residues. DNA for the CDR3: TGCAGCGTTGATAGCGGAAACACCATATATTTT. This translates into CSVDSGNTIYF.